This T cell receptor beta chain emerged from a study of PD-L1 blockade in urothelial cancer. Study details: At 3 weeks after treatment start (second dose) and again at 6 weeks, blood was analyzed. There were a median of roughly 140,000 T cells in blood samples. General study findings and limits: Improved survival was predicted by pretreatment blood TCR clonality below the median.

The repertoire was sequenced with immunoSEQ multiplex PCR; TCRdb's copy has only in-frame clones and lacks some. The table shows under 130,000 clones, with around 85% occurring only once. This clone was detected only a few times. Its antigen is unidentified. V lost 4 bases and J lost 4; bases outside the gene matches: 12. Germline loops: CDR1 SGHDT, CDR2 YYEEEE. This CDR3 has 16 residues. This clonotype was obtained from a man aged 50-59 years with urothelial cancer. This chain uses TRBV5-6 with TRBJ2-3; 7 nucleotides agree with TRBD2. This specimen was PBMCs, taken around atezolizumab (anti-PD-L1) treatment. The CDR3 DNA sequence: TGTGCCAGCAGCCACCGACTAGCCGGGAGATCAGATACGCAGTATTTT. It codes for CASSHRLAGRSDTQYF.